This T cell receptor (beta chain) was identified during a study of blood T cell repertoires in COVID-19. The wider study: The analysed material was cDNA or gDNA that came from T cells, B-cell-depleted T cells, or PBMCs.

How the authors handled the data: Amplification from reference gene primers served as the basis for estimated nucleated cell counts. Data came from immunoSEQ multiplex PCR; TCRdb stores just in-frame clones and leaves some out. That table gives V, J and clone size, and the DNA gave D and trimming. The sample yields 9,900 or so clones, around 90% seen once. Germline lookup yields CDR1 LNHDA and CDR2 SQIVND (reference sequence). This CDR3 spans 15 amino acids. V lost 6 bases and J lost 4, with 13 bases in between. This clone came up once. The sample carries other DNA sequences with the same CDR3. The origin of this receptor is a human donor in a cohort sampled during active COVID-19. Sample: peripheral blood. The rearrangement joins TRBV19 to TRBJ2-6; tentatively, D is TRBD1 (6 bases). CDR3 amino acids: CASRRQVYGANVLTF. The CDR3 DNA sequence: TGTGCCAGTAGGAGACAGGTTTACGGGGCCAACGTCCTGACTTTC.